These 13 T cell receptor beta chains share one sample of origin, sequenced in a study of blood T cell repertoires in COVID-19. Generated by immunoSEQ multiplex PCR, the TCRdb table keeps only in-frame clones and is missing some. The sample has about 61,000 clones; more than 70% are singletons. The sequencing sample was made of peripheral blood. These receptors all stem from a man aged 55-75 years with acute or convalescent COVID-19.

The gene calls are TRBV6-5 and TRBJ2-5; TRBD1 aligns across 9 bases. V was clipped by 10 bases and J by 6 bases; unmatched bases: 6. Germline CDR1 is MNHEY and CDR2 is SVGAGI. This CDR3 comprises 12 residues. CDR3 DNA sequence: TGTGCCACTAGGACAGGGGTGAAGACCCAGTACTTC. It codes for CATRTGVKTQYF.

The V gene is TRBV6-5, the J gene TRBJ2-5; 8 bases match TRBD2. Germline values: CDR1 MNHEY, CDR2 SVGAGI. The trim removed 11 bases at V and 1 base at J, leaving 6 bases unmatched. This CDR3 is built from 13 residues. The chain's CDR3 is CALQRGTQETQYF. The CDR3 nucleotides read TGTGCCCTCCAGCGGGGGACCCAAGAGACCCAGTACTTC.

The rearrangement joins TRBV7-9 to TRBJ1-2; a possible D gene is TRBD1 (5 bases). Germline CDR1 and CDR2: SEHNR and FQNEAQ (reference sequence). V gave up 3 bases and J gave up 3 bases, with 8 bases separating them. The CDR3 totals 13 residues. For the CDR3, the DNA is TGTGCCAGCAGCTTTGGCAGGGACTATGGCTACACCTTC. Residues: CASSFGRDYGYTF.

In this sample, this clone turned up once. This chain connects TRBV12-3 or TRBV12-4 to TRBJ1-4, with 9 bases identical to TRBD1. The V segment lost 6 bases and the J segment 7 bases; nucleotides outside the gene matches: 0. The CDR3 consists of 12 residues. This CDR3 is CASRTGGEKLFF. DNA for the CDR3: TGTGCCAGCAGGACAGGGGGTGAAAAACTGTTTTTT.

This sequence joins TRBV4-3 and TRBJ2-1; 7 nucleotides match TRBD1. Germline V gene sequence: CDR1 LGHNA, CDR2 YSLEER. The J segment lost 5 bases and the V segment lost 0 bases, leaving 7 bases of the junction unmatched. The CDR3 covers 16 residues. CDR3 DNA sequence: TGCGCCAGCAGCCAAGATTGGGGACAGTCCCACAATGAGCAGTTCTTC. Protein sequence: CASSQDWGQSHNEQFF.

This chain joins TRBV5-1 and TRBJ2-7, with a weak D call TRBD1 (5 bases). Trimming removed 4 bases from V and 2 bases from J, with 10 bases in between. The CDR3 runs 13 residues. The germline V gene has CDR1 SGHRS and CDR2 YFSETQ. CDR3 amino acids: CASSAGSTYEQYF. The CDR3 DNA is TGCGCCAGCAGCGCAGGGTCTACCTACGAGCAGTACTTC.

The gene calls are TRBV12-3 or TRBV12-4 and TRBJ1-1, with D possibly matching TRBD1 (5 bases). CDR3 size: 13 residues. Trimming removed 4 bases from V and 3 bases from J, with 9 bases in between. The CDR3 DNA follows: TGTGCCAGCAGTTATAACAGGCACACTGAAGCTTTCTTT. It encodes CASSYNRHTEAFF.

This chain uses TRBV15 with TRBJ2-1; 8 nucleotides agree with TRBD1. V shed 8 bases, J shed 5 bases, and the junction held 8 bases outside the gene matches. This CDR3 is built from 14 residues. The germline gives CDR1 LNHNV, CDR2 YYDKDF (reference sequence). The chain's CDR3 is CATASTGANNEQFF. The CDR3 region has the DNA TGTGCCACCGCGTCGACAGGGGCTAACAATGAGCAGTTCTTC.

This chain joins TRBV3-1 (or the pseudogene TRBV3-2) and TRBJ1-2, with TRBD1 identical over 8 bases. This CDR3 region has 15 residues. CDR1 LGHDT and CDR2 YNNKEL come from the germline V gene (reference sequence). The ends lost 0 bases at V and 8 bases at J; junction bases unmatched: 8. As DNA, the CDR3 is TGTGCCAGCAGCCAAGATCCTGGGGCAGGGGGCGGCTACACCTTC. This encodes CASSQDPGAGGGYTF.

The chain employs TRBV13 and TRBJ2-1; 7 bases fit TRBD2. With 5 bases clipped from V and 8 bases from J, the junction kept 21 bases outside the gene matches. Germline CDR1 PRHDT, CDR2 FYEKMQ (reference sequence). The CDR3 is made up of 18 amino acids. CDR3 residues: CASSQQENRDYQLHEQFF. For the CDR3, the DNA is TGTGCCAGCAGCCAACAGGAAAACCGGGACTACCAGTTGCATGAGCAGTTCTTC.

V usage is TRBV7-2 and J usage is TRBJ2-7, with TRBD1 as a possible D gene (6 bases). CDR3 size: 13 residues. Germline V lookup: CDR1 SGHTA, CDR2 FQGNSA. V was shortened by 4 bases and J by 1 base, with 8 bases between the two germline ends. The CDR3 DNA follows: TGTGCCAGCAGCTCACAGGGTTCCTACGAGCAGTACTTC. It encodes CASSSQGSYEQYF.

The J gene is TRBJ1-1, the V gene TRBV10-1, with D possibly matching TRBD1 (6 bases). CDR1 and CDR2 from the germline V gene are WNHNN and SYGVQD (reference sequence). This CDR3 is built from 15 residues. The ends were cut back, 0 bases at V and 7 bases at J, with 15 bases in the middle. The CDR3 loop reads CASSESTHNRDEAFF. The CDR3 coding sequence is TGCGCCAGCAGTGAGTCGACTCATAACAGGGATGAAGCTTTCTTT.

V and J are TRBV9 and TRBJ2-7; 7 positions agree with TRBD1. The CDR3 length is 15 residues. V lost 0 bases, J lost 0 bases, and 3 bases stayed unmatched. Germline CDR1 and CDR2: SGDLS and YYNGEE. CDR3 nucleotide sequence: TGTGCCAGCAGCGTAGGGGACAGACCCTCCTACGAGCAGTACTTC. It encodes CASSVGDRPSYEQYF.